Listed below are T cell receptor beta chains from one sample, sequenced in a study of blood T cell repertoires in COVID-19. Assay used: immunoSEQ multiplex PCR; TCRdb lists only in-frame clones, some missing. Of fewer than 250,000 clones listed, about four fifths are singletons. What was sequenced was PBMCs or T cells enriched from blood (not recorded which). Receptors originate from a woman under 40 who had recovered from COVID-19. Each CDR3 is given with its conserved first and last residue. The order of the fields is V gene, clone size, J gene, D gene, CDR3 DNA, CDR3 protein. D genes are given only for firm matches. Only some rows state a clone size, as once, few, many or a class for expanded clones.

TRBV12-3/TRBV12-4	few	TRBJ2-6	.	TGTGCCAGCAGTCCACTACAAGGTGTCCTGACTTTC	CASSPLQGVLTF
TRBV12-3/TRBV12-4	.	TRBJ1-1	.	TGTGCCAGCAGTTTAGGGGCGAACACTGAAGCTTTCTTT	CASSLGANTEAFF
TRBV27	.	TRBJ2-2	TRBD1	TGTGCCAGCAGACTGGGGGCCGGGACAGCGAACACCGGGGAGCTGTTTTTT	CASRLGAGTANTGELFF
TRBV5-4	.	TRBJ1-1	TRBD1	TGTGCCAGCAGCTTGCCAAGACAGGGAATAGGGAACACTGAAGCTTTCTTT	CASSLPRQGIGNTEAFF
TRBV23-1	.	TRBJ1-1	.	TGCGCCAGCAGTCACCCACAGGGTTGGAGCACTGAAGCTTTCTTT	CASSHPQGWSTEAFF
TRBV4-1	.	TRBJ2-5	.	TGCGCCAGCAGCCAACTAGCAACCCTCCAAGAGACCCAGTACTTC	CASSQLATLQETQYF
TRBV30	.	TRBJ2-1	.	TGTGCCTGGGCTAACCGTGGTGAGCAGTTCTTC	CAWANRGEQFF
TRBV28	.	TRBJ1-6	.	TGTGCCAGCAGTTTGTCCGTAGATAATTCACCCCTCCACTTT	CASSLSVDNSPLHF
TRBV7-3	.	TRBJ2-1	.	TGTGCCAGCAGCTTAAAGGGGGACAATGAGCAGTTCTTC	CASSLKGDNEQFF
TRBV19	.	TRBJ1-5	TRBD1	TGTGCCAGTACCCCTCCGGGACAGGGTGGACAGCCCCAGCATTTT	CASTPPGQGGQPQHF
TRBV5-6	.	TRBJ1-5	.	TGTGCCAGCAGCTTATTTGGCAGTAGCAATCAGCCCCAGCATTTT	CASSLFGSSNQPQHF
TRBV28	.	TRBJ1-3	.	TGTGCCAGCAGTTTATTACTCACAGGGTGGTCTGGAAACACCATATATTTT	CASSLLLTGWSGNTIYF
TRBV28	.	TRBJ1-6	TRBD1	TGTGCCAGCAGTTTTGAGGAGGGGGCGCGTTCACCCCTCCACTTT	CASSFEEGARSPLHF
TRBV10-3	.	TRBJ2-1	TRBD2	TGTGCCATCAAGGGACTAGCAGACAATGAGCAGTTCTTC	CAIKGLADNEQFF
TRBV30	.	TRBJ1-5	TRBD1	TGTGCCTGGAGTGTGCCCCGACAGGGCTTCAATCAGCCCCAGCATTTT	CAWSVPRQGFNQPQHF
TRBV6-5	.	TRBJ2-5	TRBD2	TGTGCCAGCAGTCCCGGACTAGCGGGAGTTGAGACCCAGTACTTC	CASSPGLAGVETQYF
TRBV6-5	once	TRBJ2-1	.	TGTGCCAGCAGTTACTCGTCAACGACAGGCTACAATGAGCAGTTCTTC	CASSYSSTTGYNEQFF
TRBV5-1	.	TRBJ2-2	TRBD1	TGCGCCAGCAGCACGGGACAGGGGACCGGGGAGCTGTTTTTT	CASSTGQGTGELFF
TRBV30	.	TRBJ1-1	TRBD1	TGTGCCTGGAGTGTACAGGACAGGTCGGGAGCTTTCTTT	CAWSVQDRSGAFF
TRBV2	.	TRBJ1-6	.	TGTGCCAGCAATGGAGGCCGCTATAATTCACCCCTCCACTTT	CASNGGRYNSPLHF
TRBV5-6	.	TRBJ2-1	TRBD1	TGTGCCAGCAGCCCCTACCGGCAGGGGGTTTTTGGCAATGAGCAGTTCTTC	CASSPYRQGVFGNEQFF
TRBV11-2	.	TRBJ2-2	TRBD2	TGTGCCAGCAGCCCTGGACTAGCGGGGGTGTACACCGGGGAGCTGTTTTTT	CASSPGLAGVYTGELFF
TRBV5-4	.	TRBJ2-1	TRBD2	TGTGCCAGCAGCTTACGGGAGGGAAGTTTCGACAATGAGCAGTTCTTC	CASSLREGSFDNEQFF
TRBV28	.	TRBJ1-1	.	TGTGCCAGCAGTTTAAGTCAGGGAATGGGGCCCATTGAAGCTTTCTTT	CASSLSQGMGPIEAFF
TRBV6-5	.	TRBJ1-2	TRBD1	TGTGCCAGCAGTTACGGACAGGGTACAGGCTACACCTTC	CASSYGQGTGYTF
TRBV29-1	few	TRBJ1-1	.	TGCAGCGTTGTAGTACAGATGAACACTGAAGCTTTCTTT	CSVVVQMNTEAFF
TRBV3-1/TRBV3-2	.	TRBJ1-4	.	TGTGCCAGCAGCCACCTACCCGGGTCCCATAATGAAAAACTGTTTTTT	CASSHLPGSHNEKLFF
TRBV5-5	.	TRBJ1-6	TRBD1	TGTGCCAGCAGCCAACAGGGGGTCGAGTCACCCCTCCACTTT	CASSQQGVESPLHF
TRBV7-8	once	TRBJ1-1	TRBD1	TGTGCCAGCAGCTCAGGGACAGGGTACACTGAAGCTTTCTTT	CASSSGTGYTEAFF
TRBV18	.	TRBJ1-3	.	TGTGCCAGCTCACCCCCCTCGAACGGGGACACCATATATTTT	CASSPPSNGDTIYF
TRBV5-1	few	TRBJ1-1	.	TGCGCCAGCAGCTCCCCGGGACAGAACACTGAAGCTTTCTTT	CASSSPGQNTEAFF